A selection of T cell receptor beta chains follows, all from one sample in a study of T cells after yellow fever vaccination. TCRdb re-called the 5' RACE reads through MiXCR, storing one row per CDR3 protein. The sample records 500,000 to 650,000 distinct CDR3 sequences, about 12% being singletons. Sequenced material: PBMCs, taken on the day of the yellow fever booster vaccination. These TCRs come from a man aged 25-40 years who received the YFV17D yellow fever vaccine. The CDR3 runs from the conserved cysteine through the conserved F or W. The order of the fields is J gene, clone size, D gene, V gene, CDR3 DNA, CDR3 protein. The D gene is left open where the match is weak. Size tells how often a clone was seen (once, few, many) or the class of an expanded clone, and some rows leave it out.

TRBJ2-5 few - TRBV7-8 TGTGCCAGCAGCTTAGCGGGCACGGAGACCCAGTACTTC CASSLAGTETQYF
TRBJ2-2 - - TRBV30 TGTGCCTGGAGCCCGAGTAGGACCGGGAACACCGGGGAGCTGTTTTTT CAWSPSRTGNTGELFF
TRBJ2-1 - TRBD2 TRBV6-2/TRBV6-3 TGTGCCAGCGTATCGACTAGCGGGAACAATGAGCAGTTCTTC CASVSTSGNNEQFF
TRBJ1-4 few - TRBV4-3 TGCGCCAGCAGCCAAGACTCTACACTGTTTAATGAAAAACTGTTTTTT CASSQDSTLFNEKLFF
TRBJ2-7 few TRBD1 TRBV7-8 TGTGCCAGCAGCTTAGACCGCAGGGGGCTCTACGAGCAGTACTTC CASSLDRRGLYEQYF
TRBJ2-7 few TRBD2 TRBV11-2 TGTGCCAGCAGCTTCCTGACTAGCGGGAACCAACAAGCCTACGAGCAGTACTTC CASSFLTSGNQQAYEQYF
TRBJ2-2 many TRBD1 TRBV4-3 TGCGCCAGCAGCCAGACAGGGGGTACCGGGGAGCTGTTTTTT CASSQTGGTGELFF
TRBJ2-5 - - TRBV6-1 TGTGCCAGCAAATCTGGGACAAACCAAGAGACCCAGTACTTC CASKSGTNQETQYF
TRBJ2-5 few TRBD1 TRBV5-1 TGCGCCAGCAGCTTGGCCGGGACAGCTGAAGAGACCCAGTACTTC CASSLAGTAEETQYF
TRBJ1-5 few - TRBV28 TGTGCCAGCAGCACCCTGAATCAGCCCCAGCATTTT CASSTLNQPQHF
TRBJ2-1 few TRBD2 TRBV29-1 TGCAGCGTGGGGCCCGGGAGGGGGTCCTACAATGAGCAGTTCTTC CSVGPGRGSYNEQFF
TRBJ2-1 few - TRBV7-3 TGTGCCAGCAGCTTAGGGACTCCGGCCGAGCAGTTCTTC CASSLGTPAEQFF
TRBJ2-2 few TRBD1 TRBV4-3 TGCGCCAGCAGCCACGACAGGGTCGGGGAGCTGTTTTTT CASSHDRVGELFF
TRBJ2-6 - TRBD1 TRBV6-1 TGTGCCAGCAGGCGCGCCGGGACAGGGGGAGCCAACGTCCTGACTTTC CASRRAGTGGANVLTF
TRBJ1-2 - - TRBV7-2 TGTGCCAGCAGCACGGGACTCCAGGTTAACTATGGCTACACCTTC CASSTGLQVNYGYTF
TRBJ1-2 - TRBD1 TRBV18 TGTGCCAGCTCACCGGGACAGGAGAACTATGGCTACACCTTC CASSPGQENYGYTF
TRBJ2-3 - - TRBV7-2 TGTGCCAGCAGCGCGATCGGGGGGCGCACAGATACGCAGTATTTT CASSAIGGRTDTQYF
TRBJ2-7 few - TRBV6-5 TGTGCCAGCAGTTACGGAGGGTGGGAGCAGTACTTC CASSYGGWEQYF
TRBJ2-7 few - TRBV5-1 TGCGCCAGCAGCTTGGCTAGGCCACAGGGTTACGAGCAGTACTTC CASSLARPQGYEQYF
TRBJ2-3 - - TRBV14 TGTGCCAGCAGCCAAGTACTGGGAACTAGCACAGATACGCAGTATTTT CASSQVLGTSTDTQYF
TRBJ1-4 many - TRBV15 TGTGCCACCAGCATCAACAACGCTAATGAAAAACTGTTTTTT CATSINNANEKLFF
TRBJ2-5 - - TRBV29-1 TGCAGCGTAACCGGTTTTGGAACAGGGCTGGGTGAGACCCAGTACTTC CSVTGFGTGLGETQYF
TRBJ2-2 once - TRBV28 TGTGCCAGCAGTTTTCGCAGGGGTAACACCGGGGAGCTGTTTTTT CASSFRRGNTGELFF
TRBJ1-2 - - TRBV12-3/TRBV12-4 TGTGCCAGCAATATGGGGGGTTATGGCTACACCTTC CASNMGGYGYTF
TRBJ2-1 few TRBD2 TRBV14 TGTGCCAGCAGCCAAGTTTTAGCTCTAGCGGCTGAGCAGTTCTTC CASSQVLALAAEQFF
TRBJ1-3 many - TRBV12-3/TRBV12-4 TGTGCCAGCAGTTCGACCGGGTCTGGAAACACCATATATTTT CASSSTGSGNTIYF
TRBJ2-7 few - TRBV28 TGTGCCACCCACAGTGTTGCGGACTCTTCATCGACCTACGAGCAGTACTTC CATHSVADSSSTYEQYF
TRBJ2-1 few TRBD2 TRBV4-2 TGTGCCAGCAGCCAAGAAACTAGCGGGGAGTACAATGAGCAGTTCTTC CASSQETSGEYNEQFF
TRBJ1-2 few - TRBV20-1 TGCAGTGCTAGAAGTGCCCAAAGCAATATTGGCTACACCTTC CSARSAQSNIGYTF
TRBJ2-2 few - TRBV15 TGTGCCACCAGCAGAGATCCCCTGGCTAGCCCCGGGGAGCTGTTTTTT CATSRDPLASPGELFF
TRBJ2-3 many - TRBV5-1 TGTGCCAGCAGCTTAGAAGATACGCAGTATTTT CASSLEDTQYF
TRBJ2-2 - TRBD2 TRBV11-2 TGTGCCAGCAGCTTCCTACTAGGCGGGAGCACCGGGGAGCTGTTTTTT CASSFLLGGSTGELFF
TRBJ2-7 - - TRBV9 TGTGCCAGCAGCGTAGGTCCGGGGGAGGCCGGCTACGAGCAGTACTTC CASSVGPGEAGYEQYF
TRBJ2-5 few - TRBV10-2 TGCGCCAGCAAGGGGGTACCGCCCCGAGAGACCCAGTACTTC CASKGVPPRETQYF
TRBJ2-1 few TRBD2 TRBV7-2 TGTGCCAGCAGCGGTAGCGGGATGGAGCAGTTCTTC CASSGSGMEQFF
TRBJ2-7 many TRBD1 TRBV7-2 TGTGCCAGCAGCTTAGGACAGGGGGCGGGGGAGCAGTACTTC CASSLGQGAGEQYF
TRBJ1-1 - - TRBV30 TGTGCCTGGGGGAAAAGGGCCACTGAAGCTTTCTTT CAWGKRATEAFF
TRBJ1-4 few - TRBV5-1 TGCGCCAGCAGCTTGGAAGAGGGAAGTGGACTGTTTTTT CASSLEEGSGLFF
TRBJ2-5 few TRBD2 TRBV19 TGTGCCAGTACCCGTGGCGGGGGTGAGACCCAGTACTTC CASTRGGGETQYF
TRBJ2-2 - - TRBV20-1 TGCAGTGCTCAAGGGGGGGAGGAGGACACCGGGGAGCTGTTTTTT CSAQGGEEDTGELFF